Listed below are T cell receptor beta chains from one sample, sequenced in a study of response to subunit inactivated influenza vaccine. TCRdb called the RT-PCR reads again in MiXCR, with one record for every CDR3 protein. The data contain roughly 160,000 distinct CDR3 sequences, 11% of them singletons. The sample consisted of non-naive T cells sorted from PBMCs, taken about 40 days after vaccination. The receptors were sampled from a man in his fifties who received an inactivated influenza vaccine. Both conserved end residues are part of each CDR3.

v_gene	j_gene	len	CDR3aa
TRBV12-3/TRBV12-4	TRBJ2-5	8	CAPGVPYF
TRBV14	TRBJ2-7	15	CASSQDWVSPYEQYF
TRBV29-1	TRBJ1-5	15	CSVVWGGGSNQPQHF
TRBV11-2	TRBJ2-6	16	CASSLVRGPGANVLTF
TRBV24-1	TRBJ2-1	12	CATSRGSNEQFF
TRBV4-3	TRBJ1-1	13	CASSQGPGARAFF
TRBV27	TRBJ1-5	15	CASSQGAASNQPQHF
TRBV12-3/TRBV12-4	TRBJ2-1	15	CASSGGGGRYNEQFF
TRBV12-3/TRBV12-4	TRBJ1-6	15	CASSLSGSSNSLLHF
TRBV4-2	TRBJ2-5	16	CASSQDGHPYQETQYF
TRBV12-3/TRBV12-4	TRBJ1-5	15	CASSTGTDFIQPQHF
TRBV5-1	TRBJ2-2	16	CASSDNRGALTGELFF